These 31 T cell receptor beta chains were sequenced from one sample in a study of control samples from healthy donors and cancer patients. The table came from immunoSEQ multiplex PCR; TCRdb's copy has only in-frame clones and leaves some out. The sample holds about 180,000 clones, around 87% seen once. The sequencing sample was made of blood. Receptors were obtained from a woman aged 45-65 years in good health.

The chain recombines TRBV15 with TRBJ2-1; TRBD2 agrees at 7 bases. The CDR3 has 18 residues. V was pared by 1 base and J by 3 bases, with 12 bases of the junction left unmatched. Germline CDR1 is LNHNV and CDR2 is YYDKDF (reference sequence). CDR3 coding DNA: TGTGCCACCAGCAGAGCCGCTTTGGCTAGCGGTGTCTACAATGAGCAGTTCTTC. Translation: CATSRAALASGVYNEQFF. The full variable domain, with the rest looked up from reference TRBV15 and TRBJ2-1, is DAMVIQNPRYQVTQFGKPVTLSCSQTLNHNVMYWYQQKSSQAPKLLFHYYDKDFNNEADTPDNFQSRRPNTSFCFLDIRSPGLGDTAMYLCATSRAALASGVYNEQFFGPGTRLTVL.

The rearrangement uses TRBV6-5 and TRBJ2-1, with 8 bases aligning to TRBD2. Unmatched junction bases numbered 10, after V lost 8 bases and J lost 10 bases. The CDR3 spans 13 residues. CDR1 MNHEY and CDR2 SVGAGI come from the germline V gene. DNA for the CDR3: TGTGCCAGCTATTACAGCGGGGGAAGGGAGCAGTTCTTC. Its protein product is CASYYSGGREQFF.

V and J are TRBV9 and TRBJ2-3, with 8 bases that match TRBD2. The junction had 10 bases not matched to a gene; V was cut back by 2 bases and J by 2 bases. CDR1 and CDR2 (germline): SGDLS, YYNGEE. The CDR3 is 17 amino acids. DNA of the CDR3: TGTGCCAGCAGCGTCTTAAGCGGGGGCCTTGCCACAGATACGCAGTATTTT. This sequence encodes CASSVLSGGLATDTQYF.

V gene TRBV9 combines with J gene TRBJ2-3; D is tentatively TRBD1 or TRBD2 (5 bases each). Germline loops: CDR1 SGDLS, CDR2 YYNGEE. V was pared by 6 bases and J by 0 bases, with 11 bases between. This CDR3 is built from 14 residues. The CDR3 DNA follows: TGTGCCAGCACACGGGACCCCAGCACAGATACGCAGTATTTT. Amino acid sequence: CASTRDPSTDTQYF.

This chain joins TRBV6-5 and TRBJ1-1; D is perhaps TRBD1 (6 bases). The CDR3 is 12 amino acids. V was pared by 6 bases and J by 4 bases, with 9 bases between. The germline V gene encodes CDR1 MNHEY and CDR2 SVGAGI. The CDR3 here is CASRQGFTEAFF. In DNA form, the CDR3 reads TGTGCCAGCAGACAGGGCTTCACTGAAGCTTTCTTT.

V and J are TRBV11-3 and TRBJ1-1; 7 bases match TRBD1. Unmatched junction bases numbered 9, after V lost 4 bases and J lost 4 bases. There are 15 residues in the CDR3. Germline assignment: CDR1 SGHNT and CDR2 YENEEA. Written as DNA, the CDR3 is TGTGCCAGCAGCTCGACAGGGTTGGGCGGCACTGAAGCTTTCTTT. This translates into CASSSTGLGGTEAFF.

This clone is a singleton in its sample. The CDR3: CASSLRAGVGDTQYF. The CDR3 coding sequence is TGTGCCAGCAGCTTACGGGCGGGAGTTGGAGATACGCAGTATTTT. The chain links TRBV7-8 to TRBJ2-3; 7 bases are a match to TRBD2. There are 15 residues in the CDR3. The germline gives CDR1 SGHVS, CDR2 FQNEAQ. The V segment lost 2 bases and the J segment 5 bases; nucleotides outside the gene matches: 7.

This chain uses TRBV28 with TRBJ2-5; 11 nucleotides align to TRBD2. The CDR3 has 16 residues. From germline, CDR1 is MDHEN and CDR2 SYDVKM. J was trimmed by 6 bases and V by 5 bases; bases with no gene match: 11. The CDR3, as DNA: TGTGCCAGCAGTCTACCGGGACTAGCGGTCATTCAGACCCAGTACTTC. Its protein is CASSLPGLAVIQTQYF. Looking up the rest from reference TRBV28 and TRBJ2-5 gives the full variable domain: DVKVTQSSRYLVKRTGEKVFLECVQDMDHENMFWYRQDPGLGLRLIYFSYDVKMKEKGDIPEGYSVSREKKERFSLILESASTNQTSMYLCASSLPGLAVIQTQYFGPGTRLLVL.

The genes are TRBV29-1 and TRBJ2-3, with D unresolved. V lost 6 bases and J lost 3, with 16 bases in between. CDR3 length equals 14 residues. Germline V gene lookup returns CDR1 SQVTM and CDR2 ANQGSEA. The DNA for the CDR3 is TGCAGCGTCCCGATATGGACGGCGACAGATACGCAGTATTTT. Translated: CSVPIWTATDTQYF.

The genes are TRBV3-1 (or the pseudogene TRBV3-2) and TRBJ1-1; TRBD1 matches at 8 bases. With V trimmed by 1 base and J by 10 bases, 8 bases remained unmatched. The CDR3 spans 14 residues. Germline CDR1 is LGHDT and CDR2 is YNNKEL (reference sequence). CDR3 nucleotide sequence: TGTGCCAGCAGCCAAGTAGGGCAGGGGGCGTCAGCTTTCTTT. The encoded protein is CASSQVGQGASAFF.

This chain joins TRBV7-2 and TRBJ1-3; D ambiguous. CDR1 and CDR2 from the germline V gene are SGHTA and FQGNSA. CDR3 size: 13 residues. Deletions cut 5 bases from V and 0 bases from J, with 5 bases between. CDR3 nucleotide sequence: TGTGCCAGCAGCGGGAGCTCTGGAAACACCATATATTTT. Amino acids: CASSGSSGNTIYF.

The chain has TRBV28 and TRBJ1-2; the D gene is possibly TRBD1 (5 bases). Deletions cut 5 bases from V and 5 bases from J, with 18 bases between. CDR3 length: 15 amino acids. Germline V gives CDR1 MDHEN, CDR2 SYDVKM. Here the CDR3 DNA reads TGTGCCAGCAGTACCTCCGGGGGTTGGGGATATGGCTACACCTTC. Protein product: CASSTSGGWGYGYTF.

The rearrangement links TRBV27 to TRBJ1-2; D uncertain. Per the germline V gene, CDR1 is MNHEY and CDR2 is SMNVEV (reference sequence). The CDR3 has 15 residues. Trimming took off 0 bases at V and 4 bases at J, with 12 bases between the two ends. The CDR3: CASSLSVRRLYGYTF. The CDR3 DNA follows: TGTGCCAGCAGTTTATCGGTCCGACGGCTCTATGGCTACACCTTC.

The V call is TRBV5-4, the J call TRBJ2-7; no clear D gene. The germline CDR1 and CDR2 sequences are SGHNT and YYREEE (reference sequence). The CDR3 is made up of 11 amino acids. Between the trimmed V and J ends, which lost 4 bases and 3 bases, there was a span of 5 bases. The CDR3 loop is CASSGNYEQYF. Written as DNA, the CDR3 is TGTGCCAGCAGCGGGAACTACGAGCAGTACTTC.

V gene TRBV27 combines with J gene TRBJ2-7; D is uncertain. Per germline, CDR1 MNHEY and CDR2 SMNVEV (reference sequence). The CDR3 has 11 residues. Trimming removed 8 bases at V and 5 bases at J, with 10 bases between. The CDR3 loop is CASPSPNEQYF. In DNA, the CDR3 is TGTGCCAGCCCGTCCCCTAACGAGCAGTACTTC.

This clone has more than one count but fewer than ten. The gene calls are TRBV3-1 (or the pseudogene TRBV3-2) and TRBJ1-5, with a possible D match to TRBD1 (5 bases). Germline V gene sequence: CDR1 LGHDT, CDR2 YNNKEL (reference sequence). Trimming left V 0 bases short and J 2 bases short, with 8 bases between. The CDR3 is 15 residues long. CDR3 DNA: TGTGCCAGCAGCCAAGATTTCAGGGGCAATCAGCCCCAGCATTTT. Protein product: CASSQDFRGNQPQHF.

In this sample, this clone turned up a few times. V is TRBV4-2 and J is TRBJ2-7; D not certain. Per the germline V gene, CDR1 is LGHNA and CDR2 is YNFKEQ. Trimming pared 2 bases from V and 0 bases from J, leaving 11 bases between. The CDR3 runs to 15 residues. This CDR3 is CASSQSTPGSYEQYF. In nucleotides, the CDR3 is TGTGCCAGCAGCCAAAGTACCCCGGGCTCCTACGAGCAGTACTTC.

This chain uses TRBV28 with TRBJ2-2; a weak D match, TRBD1 (6 bases). CDR1 and CDR2 (germline): MDHEN, SYDVKM. This CDR3 has 14 amino acids. With 6 bases removed from V and 2 bases from J, the gap between germline ends came to 10 bases. The CDR3 bases are TGTGCCAGCAGGCTACAGGGAAACACCGGGGAGCTGTTTTTT. It codes for CASRLQGNTGELFF.

This clone was counted a few times. V gene TRBV18 combines with J gene TRBJ2-7; possible D gene TRBD2, 6 bases. Germline-derived CDR1 and CDR2 are KGHSH and LQKENI. This CDR3 region has 14 residues. Trimming cost V 3 bases and J 3 bases, with 12 bases left between them. CDR3 DNA: TGTGCCAGCTCACCGGGCTCTAGCGACTACGAGCAGTACTTC. This encodes CASSPGSSDYEQYF. Full variable domain (remainder filled in from reference TRBV18 and TRBJ2-7): NAGVMQNPRHLVRRRGQEARLRCSPMKGHSHVYWYRQLPEEGLKFMVYLQKENIIDESGMPKERFSAEFPKEGPSILRIQQVVRGDSAAYFCASSPGSSDYEQYFGPGTRLTVT.

The rearrangement links TRBV5-4 to TRBJ2-7; TRBD1 is a possible D gene (7 bases). This CDR3 is 15 amino acids long. Germline CDR1 SGHNT, CDR2 YYREEE (reference sequence). Trimming took off 4 bases at V and 0 bases at J, with 14 bases between the two ends. The CDR3 protein is CASSPGGSASYEQYF. The CDR3 region has the DNA TGTGCCAGCAGCCCAGGGGGGAGCGCCTCCTACGAGCAGTACTTC.

The chain combines TRBV7-2 with TRBJ2-7; 8 nucleotides agree with TRBD1. After removal of 3 bases from V and 4 bases from J, the junction contained 8 bases not matched to a gene. This CDR3 spans 15 amino acids. Germline-derived CDR1 and CDR2 are SGHTA and FQGNSA. For the CDR3, the DNA is TGTGCCAGCAGCTTGCTAGGGACAGGTCGGTACGAGCAGTACTTC. Its protein is CASSLLGTGRYEQYF.

The J gene is TRBJ1-1, the V gene TRBV29-1; D gene unclear. Germline CDR1 and CDR2: SQVTM and ANQGSEA. The CDR3 covers 13 residues. V lost 6 bases to trimming and J lost 1 base, with 12 bases between them. The CDR3 reads CSVGLLTNTEAFF. In DNA form, the CDR3 reads TGCAGCGTCGGACTTTTAACGAACACTGAAGCTTTCTTT.

This clone was observed a handful of times. V and J are TRBV11-2 and TRBJ1-1; D gene uncertain. Germline V gene data show CDR1 as SGHAT and CDR2 as FQNNGV. The CDR3 covers 12 residues. Trimming left V 3 bases short and J 2 bases short, with 4 bases between. The CDR3 loop reads CASSLDNTEAFF. CDR3 nucleotides: TGTGCCAGCAGCTTGGACAACACTGAAGCTTTCTTT.

The chain links TRBV6-6 to TRBJ2-7; TRBD2 might be the D (6 bases). This CDR3 is 11 amino acids long. With 4 bases removed from V and 9 bases from J, the gap between germline ends came to 10 bases. Germline values: CDR1 MNHNY, CDR2 SVGAGI (reference sequence). The chain's CDR3 is CASSFPGGQYF. In DNA, the CDR3 is TGTGCCAGCAGTTTCCCCGGGGGGCAGTACTTC.

This chain links TRBV14 with TRBJ2-1; TRBD2 matches 13 bases. Trimming cost V 4 bases and J 8 bases; bases outside gene matches: 5. CDR1 SGHDN and CDR2 FVKESK come from the germline V gene. There are 15 residues in the CDR3. The CDR3 bases are TGTGCCAGCAGCCGACTAGCGGGAGGTTTAGATGAGCAGTTCTTC. Amino acid sequence: CASSRLAGGLDEQFF.

This chain uses TRBV7-6 with TRBJ2-1; D gene ambiguous. CDR3 length equals 15 residues. CDR1 is SGHVS and CDR2 is FNYEAQ in the germline V gene. Trimming pared 0 bases from V and 2 bases from J, leaving 8 bases between. The CDR3: CASSLARSPYNEQFF. CDR3 nucleotide sequence: TGTGCCAGCAGCTTAGCCAGGTCACCCTACAATGAGCAGTTCTTC.

This clone has just one count. The rearrangement joins TRBV7-9 to TRBJ2-2; 9 bases are shared with TRBD1. The CDR3 length is 16 residues. Germline V gene lookup returns CDR1 SEHNR and CDR2 FQNEAQ (reference sequence). V lost 5 bases and J lost 3; bases outside the gene matches: 7. The CDR3, as DNA: TGTGCCAGCAGCCTACAGGGGGCGATCGACACCGGGGAGCTGTTTTTT. It specifies CASSLQGAIDTGELFF.

The chain links TRBV5-1 to TRBJ2-3; tentatively, D is TRBD1 (5 bases). This CDR3 contains 17 residues. Between the trimmed V and J ends, which lost 2 bases and 2 bases, there was a span of 18 bases. CDR1 is SGHRS, CDR2 YFSETQ, per germline. The CDR3 DNA reads as TGCGCCAGCAGCTTTGGCAGGGCCCCTATTCACACAGATACGCAGTATTTT. It encodes CASSFGRAPIHTDTQYF.

The chain joins TRBV9 to TRBJ1-1, with D hard to call. V lost 4 bases to trimming and J lost 0 bases, with 7 bases between them. Germline V CDR1 and CDR2: SGDLS, YYNGEE. The CDR3 is 13 amino acids. The CDR3 here is CASSPSMNTEAFF. For the CDR3, the DNA is TGTGCCAGCAGCCCGAGTATGAACACTGAAGCTTTCTTT.

This chain links TRBV9 with TRBJ2-1; TRBD2 aligns across 7 bases. With V trimmed by 0 bases and J by 3 bases, 3 bases remained unmatched. This CDR3 comprises 15 residues. Germline loops: CDR1 SGDLS, CDR2 YYNGEE. The CDR3 loop reads CASSVGEGLYNEQFF. The CDR3 bases are TGTGCCAGCAGCGTAGGGGAGGGCCTCTACAATGAGCAGTTCTTC.

The chain's CDR3 is CASSDSQGYSNQPQHF. As DNA, the CDR3 is TGTGCCAGCAGTGATTCACAGGGCTATAGCAATCAGCCCCAGCATTTT. The V gene is TRBV6-4, the J gene TRBJ1-5; D possibly corresponds to TRBD1 (6 bases). This CDR3 is 16 amino acids long. Trimming removed 3 bases from V and 0 bases from J, with 12 bases in between. Germline lookup yields CDR1 MRHNA and CDR2 SNTAGT.